This entry lists 3 T cell receptor beta chains sequenced from one sample in a study of Ad26.COV2.S vaccination and SARS-CoV-2 variants. Treatment indicated: around 19 received Ad26.COV2.S at low or high dose, single or two shots; about 5 received placebo; per-sample allocation not given. Specimen acquisition occurred on day 63 following the initial vaccine or placebo injection. Only in-frame clones appear in the TCRdb table, and some are missing; sequencing was by immunoSEQ multiplex PCR. The table includes about 480,000 clones, around 85% detected once. The source was peripheral blood, collected in a trial of Ad26.COV2.S vaccine versus placebo. These receptors all stem from a person between 18 and 65 years old who received the Ad26.COV2.S COVID-19 vaccine or a placebo.

This clone was observed once. The rearrangement uses TRBV3-1 (or the pseudogene TRBV3-2) and TRBJ2-3; D unclear. V lost 1 base, J lost 4 bases, and 6 bases lay in between. This CDR3 is built from 13 residues. The germline CDR1 and CDR2 sequences are LGHDT and YNNKEL (reference sequence). CDR3 nucleotides: TGTGCCAGCAGCCAAGCAGGCGCAGATACGCAGTATTTT. Translated, it gives CASSQAGADTQYF.

The chain carries TRBV7-9 and TRBJ2-2; 10 positions match TRBD1. With 4 bases clipped from V and 6 bases from J, the junction kept 5 bases outside the gene matches. The germline V gene encodes CDR1 SEHNR and CDR2 FQNEAQ (reference sequence). The CDR3 is made up of 15 amino acids. The CDR3, as DNA: TGTGCCAGCAGCTCGGGACAGGGGTTTGCCGGGGAGCTGTTTTTT. Its translation: CASSSGQGFAGELFF.

The chain employs TRBV2 and TRBJ2-1, with D hard to call. V was pared by 4 bases and J by 13 bases, with 14 bases between. This CDR3 is 12 amino acids long. Germline V CDR1 and CDR2: SNHLY, FYNNEI. The CDR3 is CASSVSDWIQFF. In DNA, the CDR3 is TGTGCCAGCAGTGTTTCAGACTGGATACAGTTCTTC.